One sample yielded the 7 T cell receptor beta chains listed below, sequenced in a study of blood T cells in healthy people across ages. Next came a second PCR, run for roughly 7 to 12 cycles, which used a sample-barcoded 5' primer along with a J-beta primer mix. TCRdb called the 5' RACE reads again in MiXCR, with one record for every CDR3 protein. The repertoire consists of about 1.8 million distinct CDR3 sequences, with roughly 50% occurring once and the leading ten covering 2% to 2.5%. Material: blood. The receptors were gathered from a woman between 35 and 50 years old in good health.

Only a few counts were recorded for this clonotype. The rearrangement uses TRBV7-2 and TRBJ2-4; D uncertain. Germline V gives CDR1 SGHTA, CDR2 FQGNSA. The ends were cut back, 3 bases at V and 6 bases at J, with 9 bases in the middle. The CDR3 loop spans 13 amino acids. DNA for the CDR3: TGTGCCAGCAGCTTTGGGGATGGAAACATTCAGTACTTC. Protein sequence: CASSFGDGNIQYF.

Here the CDR3 reads CASSPGRFPSDTQYF. CDR3 sequence (DNA): TGTGCCAGTAGTCCCGGTCGCTTCCCTTCGGATACGCAGTATTTT. V is TRBV19 and J is TRBJ2-3; D call uncertain. There are 15 residues in the CDR3. Deletions cut 5 bases from V and 6 bases from J, with 18 bases between. The germline V gene encodes CDR1 LNHDA and CDR2 SQIVND (reference sequence).

This clonotype has a single count. The chain links TRBV9 to TRBJ1-1; no reliable D call. The CDR3 has 14 amino acids. Trimming stripped 0 bases from V and 1 base from J, with 7 bases between. Looked up from germline, CDR1 is SGDLS and CDR2 is YYNGEE. The CDR3 here is CASSVGHGNTEAFF. The DNA of the CDR3 is TGTGCCAGCAGCGTAGGACACGGGAACACTGAAGCTTTCTTT.

J is TRBJ2-5 and V is TRBV20-1; the D gene is possibly TRBD2 (6 bases). Deletions cut 1 base from V and 4 bases from J, with 16 bases between. CDR3 size: 15 residues. The germline gives CDR1 DFQATT, CDR2 SNEGSKA (reference sequence). The CDR3 region is CSARGPGRVGETQYF. CDR3 bases: TGCAGTGCTAGAGGACCCGGGAGAGTAGGAGAGACCCAGTACTTC.

A few counts support this clonotype. The rearrangement uses TRBV12-3 or TRBV12-4 and TRBJ2-5, with D possibly called TRBD1 or TRBD2 (6 bases each). CDR3 length: 14 amino acids. The germline V and J ends were trimmed by 6 bases and 2 bases, with 13 bases remaining between them. CDR3 in amino acids: CASRGASEQETQYF. The CDR3, as DNA: TGTGCCAGCAGGGGGGCTAGCGAGCAAGAGACCCAGTACTTC.

This clonotype was found a few times. This chain links TRBV7-9 with TRBJ2-7; maybe TRBD1 (5 bases). The CDR3 sequence is 15 residues long. The V gene's germline CDR1 is SEHNR and CDR2 FQNEAQ (reference sequence). Trimming cost V 1 base and J 2 bases, with 12 bases left between them. The CDR3 sequence is CASSLEGVVAYEQYF. The CDR3 coding sequence is TGTGCCAGCAGCTTAGAAGGGGTTGTCGCCTACGAGCAGTACTTC.

The DNA for the CDR3 is TGCAGTGCAACCGAGTGGCCGGAGGACTACGAGCAGTACTTC. Protein product: CSATEWPEDYEQYF. This sequence joins TRBV20-1 and TRBJ2-7; tentatively, D is TRBD2 (5 bases). V gave up 6 bases and J gave up 3 bases, with 18 bases separating them. Germline assignment: CDR1 DFQATT and CDR2 SNEGSKA (reference sequence). CDR3 length equals 14 residues.